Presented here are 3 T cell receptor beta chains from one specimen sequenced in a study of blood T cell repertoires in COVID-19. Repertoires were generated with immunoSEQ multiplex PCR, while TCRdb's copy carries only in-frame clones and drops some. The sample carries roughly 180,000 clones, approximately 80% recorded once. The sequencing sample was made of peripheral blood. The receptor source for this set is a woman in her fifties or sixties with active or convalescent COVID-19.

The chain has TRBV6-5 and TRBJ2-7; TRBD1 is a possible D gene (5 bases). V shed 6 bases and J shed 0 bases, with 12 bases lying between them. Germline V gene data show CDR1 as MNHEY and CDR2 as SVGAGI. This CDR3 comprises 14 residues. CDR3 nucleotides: TGTGCCAGCAGCCCAGGGCGGCTCTCCTACGAGCAGTACTTC. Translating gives CASSPGRLSYEQYF.

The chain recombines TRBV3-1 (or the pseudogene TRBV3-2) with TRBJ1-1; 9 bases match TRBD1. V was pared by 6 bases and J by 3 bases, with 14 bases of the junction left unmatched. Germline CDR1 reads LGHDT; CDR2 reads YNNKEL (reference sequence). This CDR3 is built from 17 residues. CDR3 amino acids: CASRADRGVKWYTEAFF. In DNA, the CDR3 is TGTGCCAGCAGGGCAGACAGGGGGGTAAAATGGTACACTGAAGCTTTCTTT.

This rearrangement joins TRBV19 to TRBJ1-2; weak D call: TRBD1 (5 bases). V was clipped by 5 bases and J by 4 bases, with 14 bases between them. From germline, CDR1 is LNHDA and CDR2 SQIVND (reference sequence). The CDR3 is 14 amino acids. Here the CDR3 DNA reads TGTGCCAGTAGTCCCCCAGGGAGGGGCTATGGCTACACCTTC. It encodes CASSPPGRGYGYTF.